This T cell receptor beta chain was sequenced during a study of T cell changes during pregnancy in multiple sclerosis. This clone came up once. Clones were read by immunoSEQ multiplex PCR, and TCRdb kept only the in-frame ones, dropping some. This table holds 25,000 to 35,000 clones, approximately 86% found once. CDR3 length equals 12 residues. With V trimmed by 7 bases and J by 9 bases, 6 bases remained unmatched. The germline gives CDR1 MNHEY, CDR2 SMNVEV (reference sequence). This chain uses TRBV27 with TRBJ1-2; 9 bases map to TRBD1. The specimen comprised CD8+ T cells from peripheral blood mononuclear cells, sampled before pregnancy. This sequence originates from a female donor with multiple sclerosis, enrolled in a pregnancy study. Here the CDR3 DNA reads TGTGCCAGCAAATCTACAGGGGGCAGCTACACCTTC. It specifies CASKSTGGSYTF.